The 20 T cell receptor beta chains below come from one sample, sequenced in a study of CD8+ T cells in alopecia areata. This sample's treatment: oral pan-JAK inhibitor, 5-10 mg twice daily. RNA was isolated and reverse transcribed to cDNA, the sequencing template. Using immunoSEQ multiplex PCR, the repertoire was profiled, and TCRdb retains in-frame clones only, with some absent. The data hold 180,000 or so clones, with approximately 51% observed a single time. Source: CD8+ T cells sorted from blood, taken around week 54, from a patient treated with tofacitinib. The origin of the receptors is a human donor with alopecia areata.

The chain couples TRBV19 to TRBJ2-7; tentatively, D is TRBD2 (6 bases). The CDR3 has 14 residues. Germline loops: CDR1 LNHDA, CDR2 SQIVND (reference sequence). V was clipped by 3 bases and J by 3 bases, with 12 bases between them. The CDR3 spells CASSISGGIYEQYF. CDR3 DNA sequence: TGTGCCAGTAGTATCTCGGGCGGGATCTACGAGCAGTACTTC.

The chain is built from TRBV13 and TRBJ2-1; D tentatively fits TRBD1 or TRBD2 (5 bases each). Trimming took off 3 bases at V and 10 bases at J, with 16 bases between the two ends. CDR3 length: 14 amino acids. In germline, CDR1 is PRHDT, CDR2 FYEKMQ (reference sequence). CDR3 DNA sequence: TGTGCCAGCAGCTTTGGGACCTTGCTGAGCGAGCAGTTCTTC. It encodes CASSFGTLLSEQFF.

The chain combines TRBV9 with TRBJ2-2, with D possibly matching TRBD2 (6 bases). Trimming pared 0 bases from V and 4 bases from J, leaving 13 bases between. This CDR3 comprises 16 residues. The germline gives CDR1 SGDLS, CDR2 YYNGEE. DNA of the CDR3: TGTGCCAGCAGCGTAGGGGGAGGCTCTCCCACCGGGGAGCTGTTTTTT. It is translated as CASSVGGGSPTGELFF.

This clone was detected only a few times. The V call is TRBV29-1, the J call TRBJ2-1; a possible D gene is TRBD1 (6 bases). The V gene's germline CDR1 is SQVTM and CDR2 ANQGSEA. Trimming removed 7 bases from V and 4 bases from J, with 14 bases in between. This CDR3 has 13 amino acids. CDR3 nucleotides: TGCAGCGCGGTACAGGGTGGATACAATGAGCAGTTCTTC. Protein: CSAVQGGYNEQFF.

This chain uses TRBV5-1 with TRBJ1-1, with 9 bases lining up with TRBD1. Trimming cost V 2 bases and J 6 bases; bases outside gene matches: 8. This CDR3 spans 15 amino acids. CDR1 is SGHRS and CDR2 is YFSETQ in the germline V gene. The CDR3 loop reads CASSFRTGESAEAFF. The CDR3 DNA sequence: TGCGCCAGCAGCTTCCGGACAGGGGAGAGTGCTGAAGCTTTCTTT.

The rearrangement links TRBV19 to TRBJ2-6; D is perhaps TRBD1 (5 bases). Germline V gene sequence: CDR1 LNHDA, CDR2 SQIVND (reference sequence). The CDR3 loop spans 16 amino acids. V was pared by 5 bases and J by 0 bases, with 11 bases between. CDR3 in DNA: TGTGCCAGTAGTGACAGACGGATCTCTGGGGCCAACGTCCTGACTTTC. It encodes CASSDRRISGANVLTF.

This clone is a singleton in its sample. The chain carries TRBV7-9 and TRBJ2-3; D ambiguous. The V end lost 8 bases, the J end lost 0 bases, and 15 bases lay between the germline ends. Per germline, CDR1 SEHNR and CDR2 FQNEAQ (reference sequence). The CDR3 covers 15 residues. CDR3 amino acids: CASLVGGTSTDTQYF. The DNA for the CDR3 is TGTGCCAGCCTGGTAGGTGGAACTAGCACAGATACGCAGTATTTT.

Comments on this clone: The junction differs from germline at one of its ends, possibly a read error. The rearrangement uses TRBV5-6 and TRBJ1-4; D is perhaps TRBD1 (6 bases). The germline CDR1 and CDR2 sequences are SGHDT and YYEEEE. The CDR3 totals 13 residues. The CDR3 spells CASSGTRGERLFF. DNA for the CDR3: TGTGCCAGCAGCGGTACCAGGGGTGAAAGACTGTTTTTT.

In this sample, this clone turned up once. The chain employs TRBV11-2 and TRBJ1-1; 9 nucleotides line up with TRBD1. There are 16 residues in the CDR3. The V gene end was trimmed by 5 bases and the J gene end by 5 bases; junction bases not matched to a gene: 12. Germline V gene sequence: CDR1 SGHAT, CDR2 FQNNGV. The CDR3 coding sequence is TGTGCCAGCAGCAAAGGGCCCGGGACAGGGATAACTGAAGCTTTCTTT. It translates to CASSKGPGTGITEAFF.

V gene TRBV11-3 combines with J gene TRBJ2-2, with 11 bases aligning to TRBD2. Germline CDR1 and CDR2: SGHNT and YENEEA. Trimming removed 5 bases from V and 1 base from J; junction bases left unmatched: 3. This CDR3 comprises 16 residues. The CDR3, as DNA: TGTGCCAGCAGCGCCGGACTAGCGGGGAACACCGGGGAGCTGTTTTTT. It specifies CASSAGLAGNTGELFF.

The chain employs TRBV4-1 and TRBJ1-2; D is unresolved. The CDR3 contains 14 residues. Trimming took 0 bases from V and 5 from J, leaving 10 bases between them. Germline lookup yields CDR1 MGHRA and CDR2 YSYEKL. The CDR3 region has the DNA TGCGCCAGCAGCCAAGATCGCGGAATATATGGCTACACCTTC. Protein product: CASSQDRGIYGYTF.

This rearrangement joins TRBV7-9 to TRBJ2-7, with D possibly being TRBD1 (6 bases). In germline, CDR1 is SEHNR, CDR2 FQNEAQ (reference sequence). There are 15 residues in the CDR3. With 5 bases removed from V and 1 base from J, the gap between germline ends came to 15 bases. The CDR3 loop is CASSPIAGDSYEQYF. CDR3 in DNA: TGTGCCAGCAGCCCGATTGCAGGGGATTCCTACGAGCAGTACTTC. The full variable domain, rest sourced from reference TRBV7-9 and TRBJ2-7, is DTGVSQNPRHKITKRGQNVTFRCDPISEHNRLYWYRQTLGQGPEFLTYFQNEAQLEKSRLLSDRFSAERPKGSFSTLEIQRTEQGDSAMYLCASSPIAGDSYEQYFGPGTRLTVT.

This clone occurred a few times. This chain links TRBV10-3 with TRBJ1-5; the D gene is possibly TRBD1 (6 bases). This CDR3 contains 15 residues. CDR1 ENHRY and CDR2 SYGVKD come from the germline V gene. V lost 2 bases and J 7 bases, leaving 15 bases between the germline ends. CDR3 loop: CAISEDSGEQQPQHF. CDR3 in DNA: TGTGCCATCAGTGAGGATTCAGGGGAGCAGCAGCCCCAGCATTTT.

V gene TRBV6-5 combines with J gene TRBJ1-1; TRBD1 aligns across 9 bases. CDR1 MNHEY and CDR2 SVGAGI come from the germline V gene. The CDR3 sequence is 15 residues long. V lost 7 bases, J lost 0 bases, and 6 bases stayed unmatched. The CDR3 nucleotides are TGTGCCAGCAACGACAGGGGGGCCATGAACACTGAAGCTTTCTTT. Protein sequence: CASNDRGAMNTEAFF.

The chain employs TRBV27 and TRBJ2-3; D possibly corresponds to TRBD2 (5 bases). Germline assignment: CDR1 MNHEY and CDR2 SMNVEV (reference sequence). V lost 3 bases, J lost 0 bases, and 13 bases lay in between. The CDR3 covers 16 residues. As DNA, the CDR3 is TGTGCCAGCAGTTTGGGCGGCAGGACTAGCACAGATACGCAGTATTTT. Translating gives CASSLGGRTSTDTQYF.

The CDR3, as DNA: TGTGCCAGCAGTCTGGACGGAAGCTACGAGCAGTACTTC. Its protein is CASSLDGSYEQYF. This chain links TRBV6-5 with TRBJ2-7; D unclear. V lost 5 bases, J lost 3 bases, and 11 bases lay in between. In germline, CDR1 is MNHEY, CDR2 SVGAGI. The CDR3 contains 13 residues.

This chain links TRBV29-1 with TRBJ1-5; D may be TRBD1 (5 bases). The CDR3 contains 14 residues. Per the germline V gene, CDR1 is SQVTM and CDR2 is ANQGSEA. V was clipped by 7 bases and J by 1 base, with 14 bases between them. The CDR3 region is CSASGILSNQPQHF. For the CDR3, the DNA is TGCAGCGCTTCAGGGATTTTGAGCAATCAGCCCCAGCATTTT.

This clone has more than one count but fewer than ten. CDR3 DNA: TGTGCCAGCAGCAAAATCCGGGACAGGGAACAAGAGACCCAGTACTTC. Amino acid sequence: CASSKIRDREQETQYF. The V and J genes are TRBV7-9 and TRBJ2-5, with TRBD1 matching over 9 bases. This CDR3 spans 16 amino acids. Trimming at V came to 5 bases and at J to 2 bases, leaving 9 bases not matched to a gene. Per the germline V gene, CDR1 is SEHNR and CDR2 is FQNEAQ (reference sequence). The whole variable domain, filled in from reference TRBV7-9 and TRBJ2-5, reads DTGVSQNPRHKITKRGQNVTFRCDPISEHNRLYWYRQTLGQGPEFLTYFQNEAQLEKSRLLSDRFSAERPKGSFSTLEIQRTEQGDSAMYLCASSKIRDREQETQYFGPGTRLLVL.

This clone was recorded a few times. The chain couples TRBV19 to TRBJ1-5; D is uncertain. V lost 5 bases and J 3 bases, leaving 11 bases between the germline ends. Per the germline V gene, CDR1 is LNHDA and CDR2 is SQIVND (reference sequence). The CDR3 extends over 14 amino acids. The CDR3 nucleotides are TGTGCCAGTAGTCCTATGGGGTACAATCAGCCCCAGCATTTT. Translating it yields CASSPMGYNQPQHF.

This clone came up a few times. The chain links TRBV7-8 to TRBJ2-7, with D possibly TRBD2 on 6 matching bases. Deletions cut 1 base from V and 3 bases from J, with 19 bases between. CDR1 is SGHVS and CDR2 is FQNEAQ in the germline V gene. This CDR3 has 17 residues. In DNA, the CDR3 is TGTGCCAGCAGCTTAGAGATTGGCGGGGATCCTCTCTACGAGCAGTACTTC. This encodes CASSLEIGGDPLYEQYF.